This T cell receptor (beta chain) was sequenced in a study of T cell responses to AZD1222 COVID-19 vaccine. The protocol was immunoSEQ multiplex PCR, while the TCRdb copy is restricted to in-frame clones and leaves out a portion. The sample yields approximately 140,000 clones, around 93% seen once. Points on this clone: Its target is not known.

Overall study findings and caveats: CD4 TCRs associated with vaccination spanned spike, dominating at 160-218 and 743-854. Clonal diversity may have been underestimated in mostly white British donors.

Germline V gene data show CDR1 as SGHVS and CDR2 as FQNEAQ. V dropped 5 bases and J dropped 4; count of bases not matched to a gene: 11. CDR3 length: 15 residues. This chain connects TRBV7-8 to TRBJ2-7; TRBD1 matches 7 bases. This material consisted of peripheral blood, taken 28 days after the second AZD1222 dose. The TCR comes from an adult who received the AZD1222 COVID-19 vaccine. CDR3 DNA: TGTGCCAGCAGCCCCCCTCGGACAGGAAAATACGAGCAGTACTTC. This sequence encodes CASSPPRTGKYEQYF.